This TCR beta chain came from a study of T cell responses to AZD1222 COVID-19 vaccine. V was shortened by 5 bases and J by 4 bases, with 11 bases between the two germline ends. Germline V CDR1 and CDR2: GTSNPN, SVGIG (reference sequence). The CDR3 consists of 12 residues. With regard to this clone: Its antigen remains unidentified.

Overall study findings and caveats: Repertoires were sampled only after the peak T cell response.

Combined were second doses at about 4 or about 12 weeks. Some clones are missing from TCRdb's copy, which holds only in-frame ones; the method was immunoSEQ multiplex PCR. The sample holds about 75,000 clones, around 90% seen once. Here the sequenced sample was peripheral blood, taken 28 days after the second AZD1222 dose. The sequence derives from an adult who received the AZD1222 COVID-19 vaccine. The genes are TRBV30 and TRBJ1-2; D uncertain. Here the CDR3 DNA reads TGTGCCTGGGCAGAGCTTTCCTATGGCTACACCTTC. Translating gives CAWAELSYGYTF. The full variable domain, rest sourced from reference TRBV30 and TRBJ1-2, is SQTIHQWPATLVQPVGSPLSLECTVEGTSNPNLYWYRQAAGRGLQLLFYSVGIGQISSEVPQNLSASRPQDRQFILSSKKLLLSDSGFYLCAWAELSYGYTFGSGTRLTVV.